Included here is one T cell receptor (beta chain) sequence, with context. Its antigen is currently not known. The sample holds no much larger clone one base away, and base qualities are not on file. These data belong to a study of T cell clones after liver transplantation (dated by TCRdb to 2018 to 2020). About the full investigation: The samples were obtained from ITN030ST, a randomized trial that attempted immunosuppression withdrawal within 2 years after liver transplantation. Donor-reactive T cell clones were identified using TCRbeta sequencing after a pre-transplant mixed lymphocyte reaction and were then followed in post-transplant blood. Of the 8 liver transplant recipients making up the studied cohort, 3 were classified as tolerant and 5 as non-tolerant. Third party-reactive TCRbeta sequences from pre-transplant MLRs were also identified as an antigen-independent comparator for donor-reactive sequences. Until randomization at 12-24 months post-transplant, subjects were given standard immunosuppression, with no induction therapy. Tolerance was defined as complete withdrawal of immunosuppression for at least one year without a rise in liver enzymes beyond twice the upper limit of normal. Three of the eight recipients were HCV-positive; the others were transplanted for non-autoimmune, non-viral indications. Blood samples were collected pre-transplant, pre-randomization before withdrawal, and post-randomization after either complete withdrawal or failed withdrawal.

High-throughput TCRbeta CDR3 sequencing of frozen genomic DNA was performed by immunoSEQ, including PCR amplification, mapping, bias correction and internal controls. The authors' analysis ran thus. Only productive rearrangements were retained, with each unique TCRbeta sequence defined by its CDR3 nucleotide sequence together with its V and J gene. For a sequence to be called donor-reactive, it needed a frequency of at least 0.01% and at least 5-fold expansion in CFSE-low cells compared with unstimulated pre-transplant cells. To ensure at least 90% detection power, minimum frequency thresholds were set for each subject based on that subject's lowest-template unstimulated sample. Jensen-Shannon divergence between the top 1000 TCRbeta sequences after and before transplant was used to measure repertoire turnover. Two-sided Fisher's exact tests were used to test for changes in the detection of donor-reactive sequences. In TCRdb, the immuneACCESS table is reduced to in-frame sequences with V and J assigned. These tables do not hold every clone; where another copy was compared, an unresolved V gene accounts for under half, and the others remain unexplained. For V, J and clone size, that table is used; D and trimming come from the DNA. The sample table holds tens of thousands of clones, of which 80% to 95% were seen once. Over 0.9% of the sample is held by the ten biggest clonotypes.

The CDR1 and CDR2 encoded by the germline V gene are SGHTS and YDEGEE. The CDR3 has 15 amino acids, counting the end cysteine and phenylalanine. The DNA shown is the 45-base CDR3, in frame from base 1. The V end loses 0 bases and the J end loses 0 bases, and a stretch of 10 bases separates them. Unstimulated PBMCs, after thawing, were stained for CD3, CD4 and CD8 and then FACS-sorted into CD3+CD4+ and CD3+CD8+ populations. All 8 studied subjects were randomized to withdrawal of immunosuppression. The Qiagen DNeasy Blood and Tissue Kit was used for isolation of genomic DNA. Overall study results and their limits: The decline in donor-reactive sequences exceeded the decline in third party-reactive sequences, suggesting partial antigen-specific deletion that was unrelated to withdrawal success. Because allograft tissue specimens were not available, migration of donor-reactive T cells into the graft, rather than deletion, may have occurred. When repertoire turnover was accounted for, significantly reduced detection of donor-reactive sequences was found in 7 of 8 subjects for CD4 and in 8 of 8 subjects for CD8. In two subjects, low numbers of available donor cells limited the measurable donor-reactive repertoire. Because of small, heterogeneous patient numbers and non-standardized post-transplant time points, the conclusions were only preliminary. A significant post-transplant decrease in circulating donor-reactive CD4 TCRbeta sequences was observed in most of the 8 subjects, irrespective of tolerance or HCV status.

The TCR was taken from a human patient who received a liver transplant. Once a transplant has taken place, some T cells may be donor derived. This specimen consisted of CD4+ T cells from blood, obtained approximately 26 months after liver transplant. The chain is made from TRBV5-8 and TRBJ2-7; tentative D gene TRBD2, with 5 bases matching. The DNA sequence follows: TGTGCCAGCAGCTTGGCTCGGACTCCCTCCTACGAGCAGTACTTC. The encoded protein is CASSLARTPSYEQYF.